The 16 T cell receptor beta chains below were found in one sample sequenced in a study of cytomegalovirus exposure and HLA in healthy donors. The PCR made use of 60 Vbeta and 13 Jbeta primers. Assay: immunoSEQ multiplex PCR; the TCRdb copy retains only in-frame clones and omits some. Here the sample spans under 150,000 clones, approximately 84% being singletons. Material: PBMCs. The receptors were sampled from a boy aged 2 to 10 in good health and CMV-seronegative.

In the case of this clone: Other DNA sequences from this sample encode an identical CDR3 as well. J is TRBJ2-4 and V is TRBV4-1; no clear D. From germline, CDR1 is MGHRA and CDR2 YSYEKL. V was pared by 0 bases and J by 0 bases, with 15 bases between. The CDR3 is made up of 18 amino acids. This CDR3 is CASSQDFVGRVAKNIQYF. In nucleotides, the CDR3 is TGCGCCAGCAGCCAAGATTTTGTCGGCCGGGTAGCCAAAAACATTCAGTACTTC.

The chain carries TRBV6-5 and TRBJ1-2; no clear D gene. Germline CDR1 reads MNHEY; CDR2 reads SVGAGI. The CDR3 extends over 11 amino acids. Between the trimmed V and J ends, which lost 6 bases and 8 bases, there was a span of 10 bases. The CDR3 loop reads CASSTTGGYTF. The CDR3 DNA sequence: TGTGCCAGCAGCACGACGGGGGGCTACACCTTC.

V gene TRBV7-9 combines with J gene TRBJ1-5; D not resolved. The CDR3 has 13 residues. V lost 5 bases to trimming and J lost 2 bases, with 7 bases between them. The germline V gene has CDR1 SEHNR and CDR2 FQNEAQ (reference sequence). CDR3 region: CASSAGGNQPQHF. CDR3 in DNA: TGTGCCAGCAGCGCCGGTGGCAATCAGCCCCAGCATTTT.

Only one count was recorded for this clone. The rearrangement links TRBV19 to TRBJ2-3; 11 bases align to TRBD1. The CDR3 sequence is 18 residues long. Germline V gene lookup returns CDR1 LNHDA and CDR2 SQIVND (reference sequence). J was trimmed by 0 bases and V by 6 bases; bases with no gene match: 11. The CDR3 DNA sequence: TGTGCCAGTAGCCCCACCGGGACAGGGGGGCCTAGCACAGATACGCAGTATTTT. Amino acid sequence: CASSPTGTGGPSTDTQYF. The variable domain in full, completed from reference TRBV19 and TRBJ2-3, reads DGGITQSPKYLFRKEGQNVTLSCEQNLNHDAMYWYRQDPGQGLRLIYYSQIVNDFQKGDIAEGYSVSREKKESFPLTVTSAQKNPTAFYLCASSPTGTGGPSTDTQYFGPGTRLTVL.

The rearrangement joins TRBV4-1 to TRBJ2-7; the D is unclear. V lost 1 base and J 2 bases, leaving 6 bases between the germline ends. CDR1 and CDR2 (germline): MGHRA, YSYEKL. The CDR3 loop spans 13 amino acids. CDR3 sequence reads: CASSQGLAYEQYF. For the CDR3, the DNA is TGCGCCAGCAGCCAAGGACTGGCCTACGAGCAGTACTTC.

The chain links TRBV30 to TRBJ2-7; TRBD1 might be the D (6 bases). The CDR3 runs 13 residues. V was clipped by 3 bases and J by 2 bases, with 11 bases between them. CDR1 GTSNPN and CDR2 SVGIG come from the germline V gene (reference sequence). CDR3 residues: CAWSPYRAYEQYV. CDR3 bases: TGTGCCTGGAGCCCCTACAGGGCCTACGAGCAGTACGTC.

V and J are TRBV7-8 and TRBJ2-7, with 7 bases aligning to TRBD2. The CDR3 length is 16 residues. CDR1 is SGHVS, CDR2 FQNEAQ, per germline. V shed 2 bases and J 0 bases; nucleotides not matched to a gene: 7. The CDR3 bases are TGTGCCAGCAGCTTAACGGTACTAGCGTCCTCCTACGAGCAGTACGTC. Encoded protein: CASSLTVLASSYEQYV.

This clone was recorded a few times. The gene calls are TRBV6-4 and TRBJ2-2; no clear D. CDR3 length: 14 residues. V dropped 0 bases and J dropped 3 bases, with 5 bases sitting between them. The V gene's germline CDR1 is MRHNA and CDR2 SNTAGT. Written as DNA, the CDR3 is TGTGCCAGCAGTGACTCCCCTGACACCGGGGAGCTGTTTTTT. Protein: CASSDSPDTGELFF.

V is TRBV30 and J is TRBJ2-7; the match to TRBD2 covers 8 bases. V gave up 2 bases and J gave up 4 bases; unmatched junction bases: 1. Germline loops: CDR1 GTSNPN, CDR2 SVGIG (reference sequence). There are 12 residues in the CDR3. The CDR3 sequence is CAWSLAGYEQYV. DNA for the CDR3: TGTGCCTGGAGTCTAGCGGGTTACGAGCAGTACGTC.

This sequence joins TRBV7-9 and TRBJ1-2; weak D call: TRBD1 (5 bases). V lost 6 bases to trimming and J lost 7 bases, with 18 bases between them. Germline V gene lookup returns CDR1 SEHNR and CDR2 FQNEAQ (reference sequence). This CDR3 spans 14 amino acids. CDR3 nucleotides: TGTGCCAGCAGTCTAGAGGCAGGGCGGGGTGGCTACACCTTC. This gives the protein CASSLEAGRGGYTF.

The chain employs TRBV12-5 and TRBJ1-1; D is ambiguous. Germline V gene sequence: CDR1 LGHNT, CDR2 FRNRAP. The CDR3 is 13 residues long. V lost 1 base and J lost 1, with 4 bases in between. The CDR3 here is CASGLEPNTEAFF. CDR3 sequence (DNA): TGTGCTAGTGGTTTGGAGCCGAACACTGAAGCTTTCTTT.

This chain links TRBV6-1 with TRBJ1-2; D possibly corresponds to TRBD1 (5 bases). CDR3 size: 15 residues. V was cut by 4 bases and J by 4 bases, with 16 bases left in between. Germline V CDR1 and CDR2: MNHNS, SASEGT. This chain's CDR3 is CASSGPGRVGYGYTF. As DNA, the CDR3 is TGTGCCAGCAGTGGGCCAGGGCGAGTCGGCTATGGCTACACCTTC.

The chain joins TRBV12-5 to TRBJ1-4, with D maybe TRBD1 (6 bases). CDR1 is LGHNT, CDR2 FRNRAP, per germline. The CDR3 is 14 amino acids. The V end was cut by 1 base, the J end by 10 bases, with 13 bases between. DNA of the CDR3: TGTGCTAGTGGTTTGGACATAGACAGGAGAAAACTGTTTTTT. Translated, it gives CASGLDIDRRKLFF. The full variable domain, completed using reference TRBV12-5 and TRBJ1-4, is DARVTQTPRHKVTEMGQEVTMRCQPILGHNTVFWYRQTMMQGLELLAYFRNRAPLDDSGMPKDRFSAEMPDATLATLKIQPSEPRDSAVYFCASGLDIDRRKLFFGSGTQLSVL.

This clone was seen once. V is TRBV2 and J is TRBJ1-2; D perhaps matches TRBD1 (6 bases). The length of the CDR3 is 13 residues. Germline V gene data show CDR1 as SNHLY and CDR2 as FYNNEI. Trimming took off 2 bases at V and 6 bases at J, with 10 bases between the two ends. CDR3: CASSETGIDGYTF. CDR3 nucleotide sequence: TGTGCCAGCAGTGAAACAGGGATCGATGGCTACACCTTC.

The chain recombines TRBV5-4 with TRBJ1-3; possibly TRBD1 for D (6 bases). Trimming pared 2 bases from V and 1 base from J, leaving 7 bases between. Per germline, CDR1 SGHNT and CDR2 YYREEE (reference sequence). The CDR3 contains 14 residues. The CDR3 reads CASSLQGSGNTIYF. The CDR3 DNA is TGTGCCAGCAGCTTACAGGGTTCTGGAAACACCATATATTTT.

The V gene is TRBV2, the J gene TRBJ2-1, with D unclear. CDR3 length: 15 amino acids. The V and J ends lost 9 bases and 3 bases respectively, with 18 bases between them. Germline assignment: CDR1 SNHLY and CDR2 FYNNEI. The DNA of the CDR3 is TGTGCCAGGACGACTGGTCCAACTGACTACAATGAGCAGTTCTTC. The encoded protein is CARTTGPTDYNEQFF.